These T cell receptor beta chains were read from a single sample in a study of human T cells and chemical hapten exposure. TCRdb re-analysed the RACE reads in MiXCR, keeping a single row per CDR3 protein. The top ten clones hold approximately 2.8% of a sample with 300,000 to 450,000 distinct CDR3 sequences, approximately 5% of them seen once. The sample was whole blood, taken in connection with sensitization to the hapten diphenylcyclopropenone (DPC). These receptors were obtained from a woman in her forties or fifties with alopecia areata. Some clones in this sample may be carry-over from other donors' samples. CDR3s include the opening cysteine and the closing phenylalanine or tryptophan. Each record gives: V gene, J gene, D gene, clone size, CDR3 protein, CDR3 DNA. The D gene is left open where the match is weak. The listing skips clone size in some rows; elsewhere it reads once, few, many or a size class.

TRBV29-1	TRBJ2-1	NA	NA	CSVIRMTGREFF	TGCAGCGTTATTCGTATGACAGGACGGGAGTTCTTC
TRBV12-3/TRBV12-4	TRBJ1-5	NA	few	CATTSGGTQPQHF	TGTGCCACAACAAGCGGGGGAACTCAGCCCCAGCATTTT
TRBV7-2	TRBJ2-3	NA	NA	CASSRIAGAQDTQYF	TGTGCCAGCAGCCGTATCGCGGGGGCCCAAGATACGCAGTATTTT
TRBV5-1	TRBJ2-5	TRBD2	NA	CASSLQTSGSETQYF	TGCGCCAGCAGCTTGCAGACTAGCGGGTCAGAGACCCAGTACTTC
TRBV10-3	TRBJ2-1	TRBD2	many	CAISEFSGTSGYNEQFF	TGTGCCATCAGTGAGTTTTCCGGGACTAGCGGCTACAATGAGCAGTTCTTC
TRBV7-9	TRBJ2-3	NA	many	CASSGGGTQYF	TGTGCCAGCAGCGGCGGCGGTACGCAGTATTTT
TRBV10-3	TRBJ1-3	TRBD1	many	CAINRGPGNTIYF	TGTGCCATCAACAGGGGGCCTGGAAACACCATATATTTT
TRBV28	TRBJ1-5	NA	few	CASIPGSNQPQHF	TGTGCCAGCATCCCAGGGTCCAATCAGCCCCAGCATTTT
TRBV27	TRBJ1-5	NA	many	CASSFQAGSNQPQHF	TGTGCCAGCAGCTTTCAGGCAGGGAGCAATCAGCCCCAGCATTTT
TRBV12-3/TRBV12-4	TRBJ1-3	TRBD1	few	CASSPGQGTGNTIYF	TGTGCCAGCAGCCCGGGACAGGGAACTGGAAACACCATATATTTT
TRBV7-2	TRBJ2-7	NA	NA	CASTPGQNEQYF	TGTGCCAGCACCCCCGGGCAGAACGAGCAGTACTTC
TRBV7-9	TRBJ2-1	TRBD2	many	CASRTSGIDNEQFF	TGTGCCAGCCGAACTAGCGGAATCGACAATGAGCAGTTCTTC
TRBV11-2	TRBJ2-7	NA	few	CASRRLSSYEQYF	TGTGCCAGCAGAAGGTTAAGCTCCTACGAGCAGTACTTC
TRBV30	TRBJ1-5	NA	NA	CAWSAPGTQPQHF	TGTGCCTGGAGCGCCCCGGGGACTCAGCCCCAGCATTTT
TRBV27	TRBJ2-7	TRBD1	NA	CASRGDRAGEQYF	TGTGCCAGCAGAGGCGACAGGGCTGGAGAGCAGTACTTC
TRBV7-2	TRBJ2-5	TRBD2	many	CASSLALAGGQKTQYF	TGTGCCAGCAGCTTAGCGCTAGCGGGGGGGCAGAAGACCCAGTACTTC
TRBV9	TRBJ2-6	NA	many	CASSVRADSGANVLTF	TGTGCCAGCAGCGTACGCGCAGACTCTGGGGCCAACGTCCTGACTTTC
TRBV19	TRBJ1-5	NA	NA	CASSIIQAGRNQPQHF	TGTGCCAGTAGTATTATTCAGGCAGGGAGAAATCAGCCCCAGCATTTT
TRBV7-9	TRBJ2-1	TRBD2	few	CASSGGGRAGGEQFF	TGTGCCAGCAGCGGTGGCGGGAGGGCCGGTGGTGAGCAGTTCTTC
TRBV6-1	TRBJ1-3	TRBD1	few	CASSEFYRDRGGNTIYF	TGTGCCAGCAGTGAATTTTATCGGGACAGGGGAGGCAACACCATATATTTT
TRBV29-1	TRBJ2-7	NA	few	CSGGKGVYEQYF	TGCAGCGGCGGAAAGGGGGTGTACGAGCAGTACTTC
TRBV20-1	TRBJ2-5	TRBD2	many	CSARDGTSVTQYF	TGCAGTGCTAGAGATGGAACTAGCGTCACCCAGTACTTC
TRBV12-3/TRBV12-4	TRBJ2-1	TRBD2	many	CASTRDLGGRAHNEQFF	TGTGCCAGCACCCGTGATTTGGGCGGGAGGGCCCACAATGAGCAGTTCTTC
TRBV6-5	TRBJ2-3	NA	few	CASSYWSGREDTQYF	TGTGCCAGCAGTTACTGGTCGGGACGGGAAGATACGCAGTATTTT
TRBV20-1	TRBJ2-7	TRBD1	many	CSAYPGQGAKSWSYEQYF	TGCAGTGCCTACCCGGGACAGGGGGCGAAAAGTTGGTCCTACGAGCAGTACTTC
TRBV20-1	TRBJ2-7	NA	many	CSATGTMAYEQYF	TGCAGTGCTACCGGGACAATGGCCTACGAGCAGTACTTC
TRBV10-3	TRBJ1-2	TRBD1	NA	CASGQGDYGYTF	TGTGCCAGCGGACAGGGAGACTATGGCTACACCTTC
TRBV29-1	TRBJ1-2	NA	few	CSVGGQPNYGYTF	TGCAGCGTTGGCGGACAGCCAAACTATGGCTACACCTTC
TRBV6-1	TRBJ2-5	TRBD1	many	CASPRRDRAEETQYF	TGTGCCAGCCCTAGACGGGACAGGGCGGAAGAGACCCAGTACTTC
TRBV4-3	TRBJ2-1	NA	many	CASSQTQGPYNEQFF	TGCGCCAGCAGCCAAACCCAGGGGCCTTACAATGAGCAGTTCTTC
TRBV29-1	TRBJ2-1	NA	NA	CSPFGQNNEQFF	TGCAGCCCTTTCGGGCAGAACAATGAGCAGTTCTTC
TRBV4-1	TRBJ2-3	TRBD2	few	CASSHSPDRGRGGIDTQYF	TGCGCCAGCAGCCACAGCCCAGACCGAGGGCGGGGGGGCATAGATACGCAGTATTTT
TRBV10-3	TRBJ2-3	NA	many	CAITQPHSDTQYF	TGTGCCATCACCCAGCCCCACTCGGATACGCAGTATTTT
TRBV6-1	TRBJ1-1	NA	few	CASSAPGFEAFF	TGTGCCAGCAGTGCCCCAGGGTTTGAAGCTTTCTTT
TRBV6-5	TRBJ1-2	NA	many	CASSYSMLGPANYGYTF	TGTGCCAGCAGTTACTCGATGTTGGGGCCTGCTAACTATGGCTACACCTTC
TRBV4-1	TRBJ2-5	NA	few	CASSQGTEETQYF	TGCGCCAGCAGCCAAGGGACAGAAGAGACCCAGTACTTC
TRBV7-2	TRBJ2-3	NA	many	CASSYVAYIPTDTQYF	TGTGCCAGCAGCTACGTGGCCTATATTCCCACAGATACGCAGTATTTT
TRBV18	TRBJ1-5	TRBD1	many	CASSPSGTGGQPQHF	TGTGCCAGCTCACCCTCCGGGACAGGGGGTCAGCCCCAGCATTTT
TRBV28	TRBJ2-2	NA	many	CASSPSGVGTGELFF	TGTGCCAGCAGTCCATCGGGAGTTGGTACCGGGGAGCTGTTTTTT
TRBV27	TRBJ1-1	NA	many	CASSLSAGGTEAFF	TGTGCCAGCAGTTTATCTGCCGGGGGCACTGAAGCTTTCTTT
TRBV3-1	TRBJ1-2	TRBD1	few	CASSQVQGESGYTF	TGTGCCAGCAGCCAAGTGCAGGGGGAAAGTGGCTACACCTTC
TRBV5-1	TRBJ2-1	NA	many	CASSLSGNVNEQFF	TGCGCCAGCAGCTTGTCCGGGAACGTCAATGAGCAGTTCTTC
TRBV7-2	TRBJ2-1	NA	many	CASSLSSSVEQFF	TGTGCCAGCAGCTTATCCTCCAGCGTTGAGCAGTTCTTC
TRBV20-1	TRBJ2-2	TRBD1	many	CSAPGGASDTGELFF	TGCAGTGCTCCAGGGGGCGCATCAGACACCGGGGAGCTGTTTTTT
TRBV24-1	TRBJ2-3	TRBD2	many	CATSTSGRAEDTQYF	TGTGCCACGTCGACTAGCGGGAGGGCCGAAGATACGCAGTATTTT